The 21 T cell receptor beta chains below come from one sample, sequenced in a study of T cell responses to AZD1222 COVID-19 vaccine. Sequencing was performed with immunoSEQ multiplex PCR; in TCRdb, only in-frame clones are kept and a portion is missing. The data hold about 130,000 clones, with 88% observed a single time. The starting material was peripheral blood, obtained on day 0 of AZD1222 vaccination. These receptors were collected from an adult in good health.

This chain joins TRBV7-3 and TRBJ2-3, with TRBD1 matching over 8 bases. CDR3 length: 16 amino acids. With V trimmed by 4 bases and J by 1 base, 7 bases remained unmatched. Germline loops: CDR1 SGHTA, CDR2 FQGTGA. The CDR3 spells CASSYQGALGTDTQYF. The CDR3 nucleotides are TGTGCCAGCAGCTACCAGGGGGCCTTAGGCACAGATACGCAGTATTTT.

The chain joins TRBV10-2 to TRBJ1-4; D is unresolved. CDR1 is WSHSY and CDR2 is SAAADI in the germline V gene. Trimming removed 8 bases from V and 3 bases from J, with 13 bases in between. CDR3 length equals 14 residues. CDR3 residues: CASRRGSANEKLFF. In DNA form, the CDR3 reads TGCGCCAGCCGGCGAGGGTCAGCTAATGAAAAACTGTTTTTT.

The genes are TRBV5-1 and TRBJ2-2; TRBD1 agrees at 8 bases. The germline gives CDR1 SGHRS, CDR2 YFSETQ. The J segment lost 2 bases and the V segment lost 0 bases, leaving 3 bases of the junction unmatched. The CDR3 sequence is 16 residues long. In nucleotides, the CDR3 is TGCGCCAGCAGCTTGGGACAGGGGTCCAACACCGGGGAGCTGTTTTTT. Translated: CASSLGQGSNTGELFF.

The chain is built from TRBV15 and TRBJ2-7, with 7 bases identical to TRBD1. Germline lookup yields CDR1 LNHNV and CDR2 YYDKDF (reference sequence). The J segment lost 3 bases and the V segment lost 0 bases, leaving 8 bases of the junction unmatched. The CDR3 has 16 amino acids. Written as DNA, the CDR3 is TGTGCCACCAGCAGAGAGGCAAAGGACAGGAGCTACGAGCAGTACTTC. Residues: CATSREAKDRSYEQYF.

CDR3 nucleotides: TGTGCCAGCAGTTTATCCCCTGGACTAGTCTACGAGCAGTACTTC. This sequence encodes CASSLSPGLVYEQYF. The chain uses TRBV27 and TRBJ2-7; TRBD2 agrees at 7 bases. The CDR3 totals 15 residues. V shed 0 bases, J shed 3 bases, and the junction held 5 bases outside the gene matches. CDR1 and CDR2 from the germline V gene are MNHEY and SMNVEV (reference sequence).

The gene calls are TRBV19 and TRBJ2-1; TRBD2 matches at 9 bases. Per germline, CDR1 LNHDA and CDR2 SQIVND (reference sequence). V lost 8 bases to trimming and J lost 10 bases; unmatched junction nucleotides: 12. This CDR3 is built from 14 residues. The CDR3: CASRLAGAPGEQFF. The DNA for the CDR3 is TGTGCCAGTCGCTTAGCGGGAGCCCCGGGGGAGCAGTTCTTC.

This clone was counted once. The rearrangement links TRBV6-2 or TRBV6-3 to TRBJ1-6; 8 bases fit TRBD1. The CDR3 sequence is 18 residues long. Losses at the gene ends were 5 bases for V and 0 bases for J; bases not matched to a gene: 9. Germline assignment: CDR1 MNHEY and CDR2 SVGEGT. In DNA, the CDR3 is TGTGCCAGCAGTACCTCTCGACAGGGGAGCTCCTATAATTCACCCCTCCACTTT. Translation: CASSTSRQGSSYNSPLHF.

In this sample, this clone turned up a few times. The V and J genes are TRBV19 and TRBJ2-2; D unclear. The V gene lost 6 bases and the J gene lost 1 base, with 12 bases spanning the gap. Germline V gene sequence: CDR1 LNHDA, CDR2 SQIVND (reference sequence). The CDR3 is 15 residues long. The CDR3 loop reads CASRIVTENTGELFF. CDR3 bases: TGTGCCAGTAGAATTGTGACGGAGAACACCGGGGAGCTGTTTTTT.

This rearrangement joins TRBV12-5 to TRBJ1-4; tentative D call: TRBD1 (5 bases). CDR1 is LGHNT, CDR2 FRNRAP, per germline. V lost 2 bases and J lost 5, with 18 bases in between. The CDR3 has 17 residues. The CDR3 loop reads CASGLLSRDGRNEKLFF. CDR3 in DNA: TGTGCTAGTGGTTTGCTTAGCCGGGACGGAAGAAATGAAAAACTGTTTTTT.

The chain uses TRBV12-5 and TRBJ1-1; D possibly corresponds to TRBD1 (5 bases). Trimming shortened V by 7 bases and J by 1 base, and 13 bases separated the two germline ends. The CDR3 spans 14 residues. Per germline, CDR1 LGHNT and CDR2 FRNRAP. CDR3 sequence reads: CASVRGQENTEAFF. The CDR3 region has the DNA TGTGCTAGTGTTAGGGGCCAGGAGAACACTGAAGCTTTCTTT.

Here the CDR3 DNA reads TGTGCCAGCAGCCCTCAACAAGGGTTTACCTATGGCTACACCTTC. Encoded protein: CASSPQQGFTYGYTF. The V and J genes are TRBV14 and TRBJ1-2; D is uncertain. V was clipped by 4 bases and J by 4 bases, with 16 bases between them. Germline V gives CDR1 SGHDN, CDR2 FVKESK. The CDR3 runs 15 residues.

The chain uses TRBV27 and TRBJ1-5; 7 positions agree with TRBD1. V lost 4 bases, J lost 7 bases, and 1 base stayed unmatched. This CDR3 contains 12 residues. The germline CDR1 and CDR2 sequences are MNHEY and SMNVEV (reference sequence). CDR3 sequence: CASSSQGQPQHF. In DNA, the CDR3 is TGTGCCAGCAGTTCACAGGGGCAGCCCCAGCATTTT.

The rearrangement joins TRBV7-2 to TRBJ2-2, with D perhaps matching TRBD1 or TRBD2 (5 bases each). Per the germline V gene, CDR1 is SGHTA and CDR2 is FQGNSA. With 5 bases removed from V and 3 bases from J, the gap between germline ends came to 13 bases. The CDR3 covers 15 residues. The CDR3 DNA is TGTGCCAGCAGCCCTAGCAGGGTAGACACCGGGGAGCTGTTTTTT. Residues: CASSPSRVDTGELFF.

The chain joins TRBV10-3 to TRBJ2-7, with D tentatively TRBD2 (6 bases). Germline CDR1 is ENHRY and CDR2 is SYGVKD. V lost 10 bases and J lost 0, with 16 bases in between. The CDR3 totals 14 residues. The CDR3: CATTPGSSSYEQYF. CDR3 nucleotides: TGTGCCACCACTCCCGGGAGCAGCTCCTACGAGCAGTACTTC.

The chain links TRBV14 to TRBJ1-1; 7 positions agree with TRBD1. The junction had 10 bases not matched to a gene; V was cut back by 1 base and J by 5 bases. The germline CDR1 and CDR2 sequences are SGHDN and FVKESK. The CDR3 sequence is 16 residues long. The CDR3 spells CASSQGIQGDGTEAFF. The CDR3 DNA reads TGTGCCAGCAGCCAAGGTATCCAGGGGGATGGTACTGAAGCTTTCTTT.

The V gene is TRBV4-3, the J gene TRBJ2-2; unclear D gene. V was clipped by 0 bases and J by 7 bases, with 12 bases between them. The CDR3 is 15 residues long. CDR1 is LGHNA, CDR2 YSLEER, per germline. The CDR3 sequence: CASSQDHWGSGELFF. CDR3 bases: TGCGCCAGCAGCCAAGATCATTGGGGAAGCGGGGAGCTGTTTTTT.

V gene TRBV5-1 combines with J gene TRBJ2-5; D gene unclear. V lost 0 bases to trimming and J lost 5 bases, with 14 bases between them. This CDR3 contains 15 residues. The germline CDR1 and CDR2 sequences are SGHRS and YFSETQ. The DNA for the CDR3 is TGCGCCAGCAGCTTGGGTTGGACGGCCCCCGAGACCCAGTACTTC. This gives the protein CASSLGWTAPETQYF. The entire variable domain, with the rest obtained from reference TRBV5-1 and TRBJ2-5, is as follows: KAGVTQTPRYLIKTRGQQVTLSCSPISGHRSVSWYQQTPGQGLQFLFEYFSETQRNKGNFPGRFSGRQFSNSRSEMNVSTLELGDSALYLCASSLGWTAPETQYFGPGTRLLVL.

The V gene is TRBV6-5, the J gene TRBJ1-4; D not resolved. In germline, CDR1 is MNHEY, CDR2 SVGAGI. The CDR3 loop spans 13 amino acids. Trimming left V 6 bases short and J 4 bases short, with 9 bases between. The CDR3 reads CASRLDFNEKLFF. In nucleotides, the CDR3 is TGTGCCAGCAGACTCGACTTTAATGAAAAACTGTTTTTT.

The chain carries TRBV5-4 and TRBJ1-2; 7 bases are shared with TRBD1. The CDR3 spans 15 residues. CDR1 and CDR2 from the germline V gene are SGHNT and YYREEE (reference sequence). V lost 3 bases, J lost 6 bases, and 11 bases stayed unmatched. The CDR3 protein is CASSSNRGGGDGYTF. The CDR3 region has the DNA TGTGCCAGCAGCTCGAACCGAGGGGGCGGCGATGGCTACACCTTC.

The rearrangement uses TRBV7-2 and TRBJ2-7; 9 bases match TRBD1. Unmatched junction bases numbered 0, after V lost 3 bases and J lost 3 bases. CDR1 is SGHTA, CDR2 FQGNSA, per germline. This CDR3 region has 13 residues. DNA for the CDR3: TGTGCCAGCAGCTTGGACAGGGGCTACGAGCAGTACTTC. It specifies CASSLDRGYEQYF.

The chain has TRBV10-2 and TRBJ1-6, with TRBD1 as a possible D gene (6 bases). CDR1 and CDR2 from the germline V gene are WSHSY and SAAADI. The CDR3 covers 16 residues. Trimming pared 6 bases from V and 1 base from J, leaving 13 bases between. This chain's CDR3 is CASSPTRGSYNSPLHF. The DNA of the CDR3 is TGCGCCAGCAGCCCCACCAGGGGTTCCTATAATTCACCCCTCCACTTT.